A selection of T cell receptor beta chains follows, all from one sample in a study of T cell repertoires in cytomegalovirus infection. TCRdb fed the reads into MiXCR, producing one record per CDR3 protein. The sample contains 500,000 or so distinct CDR3 sequences, about 15% of which appear only once. The sample comprised CD8+ T cells from PBMCs. The receptors here all came from a human donor in good health (CMV status not recorded). Some clones in this sample may be carry-over from other donors' samples. The CDR3 runs from the conserved cysteine through the conserved F or W. Each record gives: J gene, clone size, D gene, V gene, CDR3 protein, CDR3 DNA. The D gene is left open where the match is weak. Some rows mark clone size as missing; the rest say once, few, many or name a class of expanded clone.

J gene: TRBJ2-5; clone size: few; D gene: NA; V gene: TRBV5-6; CDR3 protein: CASSLAGQGDETQYF; CDR3 DNA: TGTGCCAGCAGCTTGGCCGGGCAGGGCGATGAGACCCAGTACTTC
J gene: TRBJ1-2; clone size: few; D gene: TRBD1; V gene: TRBV6-5; CDR3 protein: CASRGDREANYGYTF; CDR3 DNA: TGTGCCAGCAGGGGCGACAGGGAAGCTAACTATGGCTACACCTTC
J gene: TRBJ2-1; clone size: NA; D gene: TRBD2; V gene: TRBV20-1; CDR3 protein: CSASQGQLAGEDNEQFF; CDR3 DNA: TGCAGTGCTAGCCAGGGACAGCTAGCGGGAGAGGATAATGAGCAGTTCTTC
J gene: TRBJ2-7; clone size: many; D gene: NA; V gene: TRBV12-3/TRBV12-4; CDR3 protein: CASCLTALEQYF; CDR3 DNA: TGTGCCAGCTGCTTAACTGCGCTCGAGCAGTACTTC
J gene: TRBJ1-1; clone size: many; D gene: NA; V gene: TRBV7-9; CDR3 protein: CASSLGRRVMDTEAFF; CDR3 DNA: TGTGCCAGCAGCTTAGGGCGCAGGGTTATGGACACTGAAGCTTTCTTT
J gene: TRBJ2-7; clone size: few; D gene: TRBD2; V gene: TRBV6-6; CDR3 protein: CASSYGTSGSAYEQYF; CDR3 DNA: TGTGCCAGCAGTTACGGGACTAGCGGGAGTGCCTACGAGCAGTACTTC
J gene: TRBJ2-3; clone size: few; D gene: NA; V gene: TRBV29-1; CDR3 protein: CSVESTSTDTQYF; CDR3 DNA: TGCAGCGTTGAGAGTACGTCCACAGATACGCAGTATTTT
J gene: TRBJ1-1; clone size: many; D gene: NA; V gene: TRBV6-5; CDR3 protein: CASTQRGVGTEAFF; CDR3 DNA: TGTGCCAGCACCCAGCGGGGGGTTGGAACTGAAGCTTTCTTT
J gene: TRBJ2-1; clone size: NA; D gene: NA; V gene: TRBV27; CDR3 protein: CASSLGTHRNNEQFF; CDR3 DNA: TGTGCCAGCAGTTTAGGAACCCATAGGAACAATGAGCAGTTCTTC
J gene: TRBJ2-7; clone size: NA; D gene: TRBD1; V gene: TRBV9; CDR3 protein: CASSAGGTGNSYEQYF; CDR3 DNA: TGTGCCAGCAGCGCTGGTGGGACAGGGAACTCCTACGAGCAGTACTTC
J gene: TRBJ2-3; clone size: few; D gene: NA; V gene: TRBV5-1; CDR3 protein: CASSGGQGRSGRGLQDTQYF; CDR3 DNA: TGCGCCAGCAGCGGAGGACAGGGTCGGAGCGGGAGAGGGTTACAAGATACGCAGTATTTT
J gene: TRBJ2-7; clone size: few; D gene: NA; V gene: TRBV2; CDR3 protein: CASSDLGPYEQYF; CDR3 DNA: TGTGCCAGCAGTGACTTGGGCCCCTACGAGCAGTACTTC
J gene: TRBJ2-6; clone size: NA; D gene: NA; V gene: TRBV28; CDR3 protein: CASSGSGGAGANVLTF; CDR3 DNA: TGTGCCAGCAGTGGATCAGGGGGGGCTGGGGCCAACGTCCTGACTTTC
J gene: TRBJ2-7; clone size: many; D gene: NA; V gene: TRBV7-9; CDR3 protein: CASSLVGGPRGEQYF; CDR3 DNA: TGTGCCAGCAGCTTAGTTGGGGGACCCCGAGGGGAGCAGTACTTC
J gene: TRBJ2-6; clone size: NA; D gene: NA; V gene: TRBV6-1; CDR3 protein: CASSLMTLSSGANVLTF; CDR3 DNA: TGTGCCAGCAGTTTAATGACACTCAGCTCTGGGGCCAACGTCCTGACTTTC
J gene: TRBJ2-2; clone size: NA; D gene: NA; V gene: TRBV4-1; CDR3 protein: CASSQMGGMTGELFF; CDR3 DNA: TGCGCCAGCAGCCAAATGGGGGGTATGACCGGGGAGCTGTTTTTT
J gene: TRBJ2-7; clone size: NA; D gene: TRBD1; V gene: TRBV5-6; CDR3 protein: CASRRQGAAEQYF; CDR3 DNA: TGTGCCAGCAGGCGACAGGGGGCGGCAGAGCAGTACTTC
J gene: TRBJ2-7; clone size: NA; D gene: NA; V gene: TRBV27; CDR3 protein: CASRTGFYEQYF; CDR3 DNA: TGTGCCAGCAGAACAGGGTTCTACGAGCAGTACTTC
J gene: TRBJ1-2; clone size: NA; D gene: NA; V gene: TRBV7-3; CDR3 protein: CASSHGPSDYGYTF; CDR3 DNA: TGTGCCAGCAGCCACGGTCCTTCGGACTATGGCTACACCTTC
J gene: TRBJ2-7; clone size: NA; D gene: NA; V gene: TRBV7-6; CDR3 protein: CASSLGARNNMGEQYF; CDR3 DNA: TGTGCCAGCAGCTTAGGAGCCCGAAACAACATGGGTGAGCAGTACTTC
J gene: TRBJ1-2; clone size: many; D gene: NA; V gene: TRBV6-1; CDR3 protein: CASSPSGAGWNNYGYTF; CDR3 DNA: TGTGCCAGCAGTCCATCGGGCGCAGGGTGGAATAACTATGGCTACACCTTC
J gene: TRBJ2-7; clone size: many; D gene: NA; V gene: TRBV27; CDR3 protein: CASSFSLGQKTYEQYF; CDR3 DNA: TGTGCCAGCAGTTTTTCCCTAGGACAGAAAACCTACGAGCAGTACTTC
J gene: TRBJ2-2; clone size: many; D gene: NA; V gene: TRBV5-6; CDR3 protein: CASSLGRGLTGELFF; CDR3 DNA: TGTGCCAGCAGCTTGGGCAGGGGTCTCACCGGGGAGCTGTTTTTT
J gene: TRBJ1-1; clone size: few; D gene: NA; V gene: TRBV27; CDR3 protein: CASSLRRNEAFF; CDR3 DNA: TGTGCCAGCAGTTTAAGGCGCAATGAAGCTTTCTTT
J gene: TRBJ1-2; clone size: many; D gene: NA; V gene: TRBV6-6; CDR3 protein: CASSYSIGMDYGYTF; CDR3 DNA: TGTGCCAGCAGTTACTCGATCGGGATGGACTATGGCTACACCTTC
J gene: TRBJ2-2; clone size: many; D gene: TRBD1; V gene: TRBV28; CDR3 protein: CASRLARTGYNTGELFF; CDR3 DNA: TGTGCCAGCAGACTGGCCCGGACAGGCTACAACACCGGGGAGCTGTTTTTT
J gene: TRBJ1-5; clone size: NA; D gene: TRBD1; V gene: TRBV19; CDR3 protein: CASDRGPGNQPQHF; CDR3 DNA: TGTGCCAGTGACAGGGGGCCCGGCAATCAGCCCCAGCATTTT
J gene: TRBJ2-1; clone size: many; D gene: TRBD2; V gene: TRBV7-8; CDR3 protein: CASSFLRLAGGLEQFF; CDR3 DNA: TGTGCCAGCAGCTTCTTGAGACTAGCGGGAGGGCTTGAGCAGTTCTTC
J gene: TRBJ2-1; clone size: NA; D gene: TRBD2; V gene: TRBV20-1; CDR3 protein: CSARGRTRPLYNEQFF; CDR3 DNA: TGCAGTGCTAGAGGACGGACTAGACCCCTTTACAATGAGCAGTTCTTC
J gene: TRBJ1-2; clone size: few; D gene: TRBD1; V gene: TRBV4-2; CDR3 protein: CASSPSYGTGGNYGYTF; CDR3 DNA: TGTGCCAGCAGCCCCTCCTACGGGACAGGGGGAAACTATGGCTACACCTTC
J gene: TRBJ1-1; clone size: NA; D gene: TRBD1; V gene: TRBV5-4; CDR3 protein: CASSSLNRGMNTEAFF; CDR3 DNA: TGTGCCAGCAGCTCGCTCAACAGGGGGATGAACACTGAAGCTTTCTTT
J gene: TRBJ1-5; clone size: NA; D gene: NA; V gene: TRBV27; CDR3 protein: CASRVSNQPQHF; CDR3 DNA: TGTGCCAGCAGAGTTAGCAATCAGCCCCAGCATTTT
J gene: TRBJ2-7; clone size: few; D gene: NA; V gene: TRBV11-3; CDR3 protein: CASSFEWGYEQYF; CDR3 DNA: TGTGCCAGCAGCTTCGAGTGGGGCTACGAGCAGTACTTC
J gene: TRBJ1-1; clone size: few; D gene: NA; V gene: TRBV14; CDR3 protein: CASSPSSGVEAFF; CDR3 DNA: TGTGCCAGCAGCCCATCTTCTGGGGTTGAAGCTTTCTTT
J gene: TRBJ2-7; clone size: many; D gene: NA; V gene: TRBV7-9; CDR3 protein: CASSLALDSDEQYF; CDR3 DNA: TGTGCCAGCAGCTTAGCTTTGGACAGTGACGAGCAGTACTTC
J gene: TRBJ2-7; clone size: few; D gene: TRBD2; V gene: TRBV28; CDR3 protein: CATTPSSGSYYEQYF; CDR3 DNA: TGTGCCACCACCCCCAGTAGCGGGAGTTACTACGAGCAGTACTTC
J gene: TRBJ1-3; clone size: many; D gene: NA; V gene: TRBV7-9; CDR3 protein: CASSDFRQFISGNTIYF; CDR3 DNA: TGTGCCAGCAGCGATTTTCGACAGTTTATCTCTGGAAACACCATATATTTT
J gene: TRBJ2-7; clone size: NA; D gene: NA; V gene: TRBV4-2; CDR3 protein: CASSPPRDPQGEQYF; CDR3 DNA: TGTGCCAGCAGCCCCCCCCGGGACCCCCAGGGCGAGCAGTACTTC
J gene: TRBJ1-1; clone size: few; D gene: NA; V gene: TRBV4-2; CDR3 protein: CASSQNWDSGTEAFF; CDR3 DNA: TGTGCCAGCAGCCAAAACTGGGACTCGGGGACTGAAGCTTTCTTT
J gene: TRBJ1-4; clone size: NA; D gene: TRBD1; V gene: TRBV27; CDR3 protein: CASSLVGTGSEKLFF; CDR3 DNA: TGTGCCAGCAGTTTAGTCGGGACAGGAAGTGAAAAACTGTTTTTT
J gene: TRBJ2-3; clone size: many; D gene: NA; V gene: TRBV4-1; CDR3 protein: CASSQGRVVTDTQYF; CDR3 DNA: TGCGCCAGCAGCCAAGGCAGGGTAGTCACAGATACGCAGTATTTT
J gene: TRBJ1-1; clone size: many; D gene: NA; V gene: TRBV27; CDR3 protein: CASGRYRRGAFF; CDR3 DNA: TGTGCCAGCGGGAGGTATAGGAGGGGAGCTTTCTTT
J gene: TRBJ2-6; clone size: many; D gene: NA; V gene: TRBV12-3/TRBV12-4; CDR3 protein: CASCKGWGSGANVLTF; CDR3 DNA: TGTGCCAGCTGTAAGGGTTGGGGGTCTGGGGCCAACGTCCTGACTTTC
J gene: TRBJ2-7; clone size: NA; D gene: TRBD2; V gene: TRBV9; CDR3 protein: CASSLGLAGTPSYEQYF; CDR3 DNA: TGTGCCAGCAGCCTCGGACTAGCGGGAACTCCCTCCTACGAGCAGTACTTC
J gene: TRBJ2-7; clone size: NA; D gene: NA; V gene: TRBV2; CDR3 protein: CASSEVGTDYEQYF; CDR3 DNA: TGTGCCAGCAGTGAGGTAGGGACCGACTACGAGCAGTACTTC
J gene: TRBJ2-3; clone size: many; D gene: TRBD2; V gene: TRBV10-3; CDR3 protein: CAISAGESDTQYF; CDR3 DNA: TGTGCCATATCAGCGGGGGAATCAGATACGCAGTATTTT
J gene: TRBJ2-1; clone size: many; D gene: TRBD1; V gene: TRBV6-2/TRBV6-3; CDR3 protein: CATQERGRESGQFF; CDR3 DNA: TGTGCCACCCAAGAGAGGGGGCGCGAGAGTGGGCAGTTCTTC
J gene: TRBJ2-3; clone size: many; D gene: TRBD2; V gene: TRBV19; CDR3 protein: CASSIGVAGGSLTDTQYF; CDR3 DNA: TGTGCCAGTAGTATCGGGGTAGCGGGGGGCTCGCTAACAGATACGCAGTATTTT
J gene: TRBJ1-1; clone size: NA; D gene: NA; V gene: TRBV14; CDR3 protein: CASSQTNSFLNTEAFF; CDR3 DNA: TGTGCCAGCAGCCAGACGAACAGTTTCCTCAACACTGAAGCTTTCTTT
J gene: TRBJ1-4; clone size: few; D gene: TRBD1; V gene: TRBV2; CDR3 protein: CASSDPPGQRTATNEKLFF; CDR3 DNA: TGTGCCAGCAGTGACCCCCCGGGACAGCGTACCGCAACTAATGAAAAACTGTTTTTT
J gene: TRBJ1-1; clone size: NA; D gene: NA; V gene: TRBV18; CDR3 protein: CASSPPSKGGLTEAFF; CDR3 DNA: TGTGCCAGCTCACCACCGAGCAAGGGGGGACTTACTGAAGCTTTCTTT
J gene: TRBJ2-5; clone size: many; D gene: NA; V gene: TRBV12-5; CDR3 protein: CASGPRGRETQYF; CDR3 DNA: TGTGCTAGTGGTCCAAGGGGGAGAGAGACCCAGTACTTC
J gene: TRBJ2-1; clone size: many; D gene: TRBD2; V gene: TRBV7-9; CDR3 protein: CASSWSGGEDEQFF; CDR3 DNA: TGTGCCAGCAGTTGGAGCGGGGGGGAGGATGAGCAGTTCTTC
J gene: TRBJ1-1; clone size: many; D gene: NA; V gene: TRBV7-9; CDR3 protein: CASRRAENTEAFF; CDR3 DNA: TGTGCCAGCAGACGGGCGGAGAACACTGAAGCTTTCTTT
J gene: TRBJ1-1; clone size: many; D gene: NA; V gene: TRBV7-9; CDR3 protein: CASSPRLGSTEAFF; CDR3 DNA: TGTGCCAGCAGCCCTCGTTTGGGCTCCACTGAAGCTTTCTTT